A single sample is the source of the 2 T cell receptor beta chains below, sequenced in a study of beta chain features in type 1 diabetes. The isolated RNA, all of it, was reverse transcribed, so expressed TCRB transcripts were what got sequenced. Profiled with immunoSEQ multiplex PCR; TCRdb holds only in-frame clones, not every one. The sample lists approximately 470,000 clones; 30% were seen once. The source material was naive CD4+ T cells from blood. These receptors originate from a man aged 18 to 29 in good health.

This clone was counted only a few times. CDR3 region: CASSQEAGQVNYEQYF. CDR3 DNA: TGTGCCAGCAGCCAAGAAGCGGGGCAGGTAAACTACGAGCAGTACTTC. The rearrangement joins TRBV14 to TRBJ2-7; 7 nucleotides line up with TRBD2. The CDR3 contains 16 residues. The junction had 8 bases not matched to a gene; V was cut back by 0 bases and J by 3 bases. The germline gives CDR1 SGHDN, CDR2 FVKESK.

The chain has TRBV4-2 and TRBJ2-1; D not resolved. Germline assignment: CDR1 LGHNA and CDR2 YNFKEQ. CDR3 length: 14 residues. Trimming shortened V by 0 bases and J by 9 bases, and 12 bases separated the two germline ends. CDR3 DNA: TGTGCCAGCAGCCAAGATCTCCCCCAAAGTGAGCAGTTCTTC. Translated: CASSQDLPQSEQFF.